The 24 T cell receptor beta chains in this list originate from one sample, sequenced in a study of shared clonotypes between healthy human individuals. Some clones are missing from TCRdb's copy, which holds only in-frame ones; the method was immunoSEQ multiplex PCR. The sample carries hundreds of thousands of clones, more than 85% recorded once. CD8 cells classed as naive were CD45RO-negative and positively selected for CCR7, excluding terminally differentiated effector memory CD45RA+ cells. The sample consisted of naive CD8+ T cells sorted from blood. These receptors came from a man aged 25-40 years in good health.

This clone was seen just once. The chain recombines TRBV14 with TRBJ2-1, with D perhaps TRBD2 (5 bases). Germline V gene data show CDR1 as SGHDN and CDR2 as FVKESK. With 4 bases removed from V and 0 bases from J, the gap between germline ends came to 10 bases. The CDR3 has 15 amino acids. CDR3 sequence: CASSLRGSSYNEQFF. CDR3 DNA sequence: TGTGCCAGCAGCCTCCGAGGGAGCTCCTACAATGAGCAGTTCTTC. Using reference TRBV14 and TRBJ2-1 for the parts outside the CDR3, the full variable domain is EAGVTQFPSHSVIEKGQTVTLRCDPISGHDNLYWYRRVMGKEIKFLLHFVKESKQDESGMPNNRFLAERTGGTYSTLKVQPAELEDSGVYFCASSLRGSSYNEQFFGPGTRLTVL.

The CDR3 sequence is CASSQTSNEQFF. The DNA for the CDR3 is TGTGCCAGCAGCCAGACTAGTAATGAGCAGTTCTTC. The genes are TRBV11-1 and TRBJ2-1, with D tentatively TRBD2 (6 bases). CDR3 length: 12 amino acids. Trimming took 5 bases from V and 7 from J, leaving 9 bases between them. The germline CDR1 and CDR2 sequences are SGHAT and FQDESV (reference sequence).

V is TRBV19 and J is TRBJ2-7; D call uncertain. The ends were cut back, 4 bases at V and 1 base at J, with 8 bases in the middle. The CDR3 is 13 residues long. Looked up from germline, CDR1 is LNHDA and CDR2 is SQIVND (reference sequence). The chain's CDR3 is CASSNRQSYEQYF. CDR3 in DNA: TGTGCCAGTAGTAATAGACAATCCTACGAGCAGTACTTC.

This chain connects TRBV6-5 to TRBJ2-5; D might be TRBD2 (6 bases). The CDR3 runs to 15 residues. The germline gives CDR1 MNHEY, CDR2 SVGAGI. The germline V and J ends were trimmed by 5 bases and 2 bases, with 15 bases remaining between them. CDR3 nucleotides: TGTGCCAGCAGTCCCCGGGACTTAACTCAAGAGACCCAGTACTTC. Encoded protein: CASSPRDLTQETQYF.

The CDR3 nucleotides are TGTGCCATCAGTGAGTCCGCCACAGGGGGCTACGAGCAGTACTTC. Translation: CAISESATGGYEQYF. V gene TRBV10-3 combines with J gene TRBJ2-7; 8 nucleotides line up with TRBD1. Germline V gene lookup returns CDR1 ENHRY and CDR2 SYGVKD. V dropped 0 bases and J dropped 3; count of bases not matched to a gene: 4. The CDR3 has 15 amino acids.

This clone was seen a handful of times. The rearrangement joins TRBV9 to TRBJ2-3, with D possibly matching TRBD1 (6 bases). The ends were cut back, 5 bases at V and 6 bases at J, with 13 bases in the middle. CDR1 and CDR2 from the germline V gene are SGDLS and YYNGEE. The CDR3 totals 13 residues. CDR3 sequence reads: CASSRTVPDTQYF. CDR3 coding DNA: TGTGCCAGCAGTCGGACAGTCCCGGATACGCAGTATTTT.

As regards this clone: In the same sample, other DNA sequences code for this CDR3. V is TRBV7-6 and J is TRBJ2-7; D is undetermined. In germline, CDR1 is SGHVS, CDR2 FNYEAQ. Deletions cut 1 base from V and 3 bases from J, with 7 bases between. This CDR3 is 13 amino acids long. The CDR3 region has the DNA TGTGCCAGCAGCTTAGGGGAAAGCTACGAGCAGTACTTC. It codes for CASSLGESYEQYF.

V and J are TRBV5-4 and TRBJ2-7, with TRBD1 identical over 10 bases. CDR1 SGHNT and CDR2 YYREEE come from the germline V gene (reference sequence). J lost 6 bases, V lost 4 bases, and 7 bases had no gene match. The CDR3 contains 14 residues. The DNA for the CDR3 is TGTGCCAGCAGCCCGGGACAGGGGTCGGCCGAGCAGTACTTC. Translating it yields CASSPGQGSAEQYF. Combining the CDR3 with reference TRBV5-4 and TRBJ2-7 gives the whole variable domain ETGVTQSPTHLIKTRGQQVTLRCSSQSGHNTVSWYQQALGQGPQFIFQYYREEENGRGNFPPRFSGLQFPNYSSELNVNALELDDSALYLCASSPGQGSAEQYFGPGTRLTVT.

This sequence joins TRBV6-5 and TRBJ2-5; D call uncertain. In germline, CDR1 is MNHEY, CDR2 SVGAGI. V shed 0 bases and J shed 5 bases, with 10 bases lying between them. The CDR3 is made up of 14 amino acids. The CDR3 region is CASSYSGHGETQYF. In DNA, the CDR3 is TGTGCCAGCAGTTACTCCGGTCATGGCGAGACCCAGTACTTC.

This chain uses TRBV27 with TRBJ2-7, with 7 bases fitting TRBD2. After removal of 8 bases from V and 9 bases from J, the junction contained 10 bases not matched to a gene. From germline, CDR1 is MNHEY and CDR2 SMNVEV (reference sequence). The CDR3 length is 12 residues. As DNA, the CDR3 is TGTGCCAGCGGGTGGCCTAGCGGTAGGCAGTACTTC. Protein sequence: CASGWPSGRQYF.

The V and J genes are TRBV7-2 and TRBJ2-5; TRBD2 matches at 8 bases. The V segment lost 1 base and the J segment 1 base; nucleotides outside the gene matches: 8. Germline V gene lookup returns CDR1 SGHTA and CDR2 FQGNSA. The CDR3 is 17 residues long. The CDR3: CASSLVGLLAGQETQYF. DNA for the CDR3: TGTGCCAGCAGCTTAGTGGGTTTGCTAGCGGGCCAAGAGACCCAGTACTTC.

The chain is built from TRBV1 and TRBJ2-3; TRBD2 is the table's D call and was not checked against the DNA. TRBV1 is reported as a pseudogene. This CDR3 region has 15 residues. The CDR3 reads CTSSPGRSSTDTQYF. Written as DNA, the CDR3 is TGCACCAGCAGCCCCGGGAGGAGCAGCACAGATACGCAGTATTTT.

In DNA form, the CDR3 reads TGTGCCAGCAGCTTTAGGGGCCGAGTTACTAGCACAGATACGCAGTATTTT. This gives the protein CASSFRGRVTSTDTQYF. The gene calls are TRBV7-8 and TRBJ2-3; perhaps TRBD1 as D (5 bases). The germline V and J ends were trimmed by 3 bases and 0 bases, with 16 bases remaining between them. The CDR3 extends over 17 amino acids. The germline CDR1 and CDR2 sequences are SGHVS and FQNEAQ.

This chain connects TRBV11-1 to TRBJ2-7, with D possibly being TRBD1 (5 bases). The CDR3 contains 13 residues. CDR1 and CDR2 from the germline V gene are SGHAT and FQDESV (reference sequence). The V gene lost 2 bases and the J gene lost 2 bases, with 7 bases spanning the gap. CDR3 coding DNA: TGTGCCAGCAGCTTAACGGACACCTACGAGCAGTACTTC. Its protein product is CASSLTDTYEQYF.

The chain's CDR3 is CASSYKVEVVGEQFF. CDR3 coding DNA: TGTGCCAGTAGCTACAAAGTCGAGGTTGTGGGTGAGCAGTTCTTC. The V and J genes are TRBV19 and TRBJ2-1; D not resolved. Per germline, CDR1 LNHDA and CDR2 SQIVND (reference sequence). V lost 6 bases and J 9 bases, leaving 21 bases between the germline ends. The CDR3 covers 15 residues.

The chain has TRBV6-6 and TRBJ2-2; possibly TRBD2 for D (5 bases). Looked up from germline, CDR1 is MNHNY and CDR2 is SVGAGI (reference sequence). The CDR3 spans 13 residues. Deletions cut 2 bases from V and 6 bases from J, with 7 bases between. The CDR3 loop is CASSYGLAGELFF. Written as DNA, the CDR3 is TGTGCCAGCAGTTACGGACTCGCCGGGGAGCTGTTTTTT.

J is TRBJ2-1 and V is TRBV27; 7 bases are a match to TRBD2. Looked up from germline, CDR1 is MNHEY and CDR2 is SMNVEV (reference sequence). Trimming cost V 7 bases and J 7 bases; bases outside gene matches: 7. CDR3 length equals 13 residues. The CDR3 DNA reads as TGTGCCAGCATTTCCGGGACTAATAATGAGCAGTTCTTC. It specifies CASISGTNNEQFF.

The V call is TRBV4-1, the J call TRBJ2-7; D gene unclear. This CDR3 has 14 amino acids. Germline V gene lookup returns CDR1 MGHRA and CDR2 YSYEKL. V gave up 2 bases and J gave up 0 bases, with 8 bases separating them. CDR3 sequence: CASSQFGGSYEQYF. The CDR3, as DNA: TGCGCCAGCAGCCAATTTGGCGGCTCCTACGAGCAGTACTTC.

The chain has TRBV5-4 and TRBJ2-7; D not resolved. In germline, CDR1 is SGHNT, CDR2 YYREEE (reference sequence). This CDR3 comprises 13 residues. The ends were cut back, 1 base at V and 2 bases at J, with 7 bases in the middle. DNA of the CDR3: TGTGCCAGCAGCTTGTTTCAGACCTACGAGCAGTACTTC. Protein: CASSLFQTYEQYF.

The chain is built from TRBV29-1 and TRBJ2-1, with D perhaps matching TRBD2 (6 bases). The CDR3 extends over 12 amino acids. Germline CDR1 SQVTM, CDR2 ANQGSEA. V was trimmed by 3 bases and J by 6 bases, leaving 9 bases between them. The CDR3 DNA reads TGCAGCGTTGAGGGGAGGCGCAATGAGCAGTTCTTC. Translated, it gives CSVEGRRNEQFF.

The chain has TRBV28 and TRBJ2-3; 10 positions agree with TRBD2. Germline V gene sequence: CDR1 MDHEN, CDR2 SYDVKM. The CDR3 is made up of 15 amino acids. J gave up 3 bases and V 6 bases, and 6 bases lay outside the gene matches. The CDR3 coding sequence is TGTGCCAGCAGATCTCCTAGCGGGAGAACAGATACGCAGTATTTT. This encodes CASRSPSGRTDTQYF.

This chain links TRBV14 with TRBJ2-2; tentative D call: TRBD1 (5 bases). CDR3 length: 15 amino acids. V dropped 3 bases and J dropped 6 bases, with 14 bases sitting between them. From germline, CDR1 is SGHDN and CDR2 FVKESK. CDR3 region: CASSQGLQGAGELFF. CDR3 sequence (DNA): TGTGCCAGCAGCCAGGGCCTCCAGGGCGCCGGGGAGCTGTTTTTT.

CDR3 loop: CASSGVQGMNTEAFF. CDR3 DNA: TGCGCCAGCAGCGGGGTTCAGGGGATGAACACTGAAGCTTTCTTT. The rearrangement links TRBV5-1 to TRBJ1-1; tentative D call: TRBD1 (6 bases). The CDR3 covers 15 residues. Looked up from germline, CDR1 is SGHRS and CDR2 is YFSETQ. The V and J ends lost 4 bases and 0 bases respectively, with 13 bases between them.

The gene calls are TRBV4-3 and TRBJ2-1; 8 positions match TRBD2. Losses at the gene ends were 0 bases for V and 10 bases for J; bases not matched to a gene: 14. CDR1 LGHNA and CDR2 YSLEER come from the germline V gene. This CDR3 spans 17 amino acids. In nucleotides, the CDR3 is TGCGCCAGCAGCCAAGACGTAGCGGGAACGCCCGGGGAGGAGCAGTTCTTC. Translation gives CASSQDVAGTPGEEQFF.